These 13 T cell receptor beta chains were sequenced from one sample in a study of blood T cell repertoires in COVID-19. The table came from immunoSEQ multiplex PCR; TCRdb's copy has only in-frame clones and leaves some out. The sample includes 90,000 to 120,000 clones, more than 70% seen only once; the top ten take 4.9%. The sequenced sample consisted of peripheral blood. These receptors were collected from a man between 40 and 49 years old with active or convalescent COVID-19.

This chain joins TRBV7-3 and TRBJ2-2, with 7 nucleotides matching TRBD1. CDR3 length equals 13 residues. After removal of 5 bases from V and 6 bases from J, the junction contained 3 bases not matched to a gene. Germline CDR1 SGHTA, CDR2 FQGTGA. The DNA of the CDR3 is TGTGCCAGCAGCCTAGACAGGGCCGGGGAGCTGTTTTTT. Its translation is CASSLDRAGELFF.

The chain employs TRBV28 and TRBJ2-7; TRBD1 aligns across 12 bases. J was trimmed by 3 bases and V by 1 base; bases with no gene match: 4. The CDR3 runs to 16 residues. The germline gives CDR1 MDHEN, CDR2 SYDVKM. DNA of the CDR3: TGTGCCAGCAGTTTATCGGGACAGGGGGCGGGCTACGAGCAGTACTTC. Residues: CASSLSGQGAGYEQYF. The full variable domain, rest sourced from reference TRBV28 and TRBJ2-7, is DVKVTQSSRYLVKRTGEKVFLECVQDMDHENMFWYRQDPGLGLRLIYFSYDVKMKEKGDIPEGYSVSREKKERFSLILESASTNQTSMYLCASSLSGQGAGYEQYFGPGTRLTVT.

The chain recombines TRBV11-2 with TRBJ2-7, with D maybe TRBD2 (5 bases). There are 14 residues in the CDR3. The germline V gene encodes CDR1 SGHAT and CDR2 FQNNGV. The V and J ends lost 5 bases and 2 bases respectively, with 13 bases between them. This chain's CDR3 is CASSRVAGPYEQYF. The CDR3 coding sequence is TGTGCCAGCAGCCGTGTGGCGGGCCCCTACGAGCAGTACTTC.

A remark on this clone: The same CDR3 also results from other DNA sequences found in this sample. J is TRBJ1-1 and V is TRBV5-4; no reliable D call. V shed 0 bases and J shed 0 bases, with 6 bases lying between them. The CDR3 contains 14 residues. CDR1 and CDR2 from the germline V gene are SGHNT and YYREEE (reference sequence). The CDR3 nucleotides are TGTGCCAGCAGCTTGGACAGTCTGAACACTGAAGCTTTCTTT. Encoded protein: CASSLDSLNTEAFF.

V gene TRBV6-6 combines with J gene TRBJ1-2, with D unclear. The V and J ends lost 6 bases and 4 bases respectively, with 6 bases between them. The CDR3 contains 11 residues. Germline V gene lookup returns CDR1 MNHNY and CDR2 SVGAGI (reference sequence). In nucleotides, the CDR3 is TGTGCCAGCAGGGAGACCTATGGCTACACCTTC. Translating it yields CASRETYGYTF.

The gene calls are TRBV28 and TRBJ1-3, with D uncertain. This CDR3 region has 15 residues. V was clipped by 3 bases and J by 2 bases, with 11 bases between them. Germline CDR1 and CDR2: MDHEN and SYDVKM. The chain's CDR3 is CASSLAFSPGNTIYF. The CDR3 DNA sequence: TGTGCCAGCAGTTTGGCCTTTTCCCCTGGAAACACCATATATTTT. The full variable domain, completed using reference TRBV28 and TRBJ1-3, is DVKVTQSSRYLVKRTGEKVFLECVQDMDHENMFWYRQDPGLGLRLIYFSYDVKMKEKGDIPEGYSVSREKKERFSLILESASTNQTSMYLCASSLAFSPGNTIYFGEGSWLTVV.

The rearrangement joins TRBV30 to TRBJ2-7, with a possible D match to TRBD1 (5 bases). V was pared by 2 bases and J by 2 bases, with 10 bases between. This CDR3 contains 13 residues. The germline V gene encodes CDR1 GTSNPN and CDR2 SVGIG (reference sequence). The CDR3 here is CAWSSDTTYEQYF. CDR3 bases: TGTGCCTGGAGTTCGGACACTACCTACGAGCAGTACTTC.

The J gene is TRBJ1-1, the V gene TRBV18; D uncertain. CDR1 and CDR2 (germline): KGHSH, LQKENI. The germline V and J ends were trimmed by 6 bases and 2 bases, with 16 bases remaining between them. The CDR3 spans 15 residues. The CDR3 reads CASSRPSTINTEAFF. The CDR3 DNA reads as TGTGCCAGCTCTCGACCGTCGACAATCAACACTGAAGCTTTCTTT.

The CDR3 DNA follows: TGTGCCAGCTCCCACGGAGGACCGCGCTCGGGTCAGCCCCAGCATTTT. Translated, it gives CASSHGGPRSGQPQHF. The chain couples TRBV18 to TRBJ1-5; no definite D call. The length of the CDR3 is 16 residues. Per the germline V gene, CDR1 is KGHSH and CDR2 is LQKENI. V dropped 6 bases and J dropped 6 bases, with 21 bases sitting between them.

The genes are TRBV12-3 or TRBV12-4 and TRBJ1-2; D perhaps matches TRBD1 (6 bases). This CDR3 spans 12 amino acids. The V end was cut by 6 bases, the J end by 5 bases, with 10 bases between. The CDR3, as DNA: TGTGCCAGCAGACAGGGAACTTATGGCTACACCTTC. Its translation: CASRQGTYGYTF.

The chain combines TRBV29-1 with TRBJ2-4; D ambiguous. Trimming pared 4 bases from V and 2 bases from J, leaving 9 bases between. Germline V lookup: CDR1 SQVTM, CDR2 ANQGSEA. CDR3 length: 13 residues. CDR3 residues: CSVVSATKNIQYF. CDR3 nucleotides: TGCAGCGTTGTGAGCGCAACCAAAAACATTCAGTACTTC.

The gene calls are TRBV6-1 and TRBJ2-7, with D perhaps TRBD1 (5 bases). With 3 bases removed from V and 6 bases from J, the gap between germline ends came to 15 bases. Germline values: CDR1 MNHNS, CDR2 SASEGT. This CDR3 spans 14 amino acids. CDR3 DNA sequence: TGTGCCAGCAGTGAGGGGCAGGGTCCTGTCGAGCAGTACTTC. Encoded protein: CASSEGQGPVEQYF.

The V call is TRBV5-1, the J call TRBJ2-1, with 9 bases identical to TRBD1. Trimming at V came to 3 bases and at J to 7 bases, leaving 8 bases not matched to a gene. The CDR3 sequence is 15 residues long. In germline, CDR1 is SGHRS, CDR2 YFSETQ. The CDR3 DNA reads as TGCGCCAGCAGCTCGGACAGGGGTAGGTGGAATGAGCAGTTCTTC. This translates into CASSSDRGRWNEQFF. Based on the CDR3 plus reference TRBV5-1 and TRBJ2-1, the full variable domain is KAGVTQTPRYLIKTRGQQVTLSCSPISGHRSVSWYQQTPGQGLQFLFEYFSETQRNKGNFPGRFSGRQFSNSRSEMNVSTLELGDSALYLCASSSDRGRWNEQFFGPGTRLTVL.